The clone carrying this T cell receptor beta chain was seen ten or more times. TCRdb called the 5' RACE reads again in MiXCR, with one record for every CDR3 protein. The repertoire has 20,000 to 30,000 distinct CDR3 sequences, around 5% of them found once; the top ten carry about 5%. Per germline, CDR1 MDHEN and CDR2 SYDVKM. The CDR3 has 12 residues. Trimming at V came to 10 bases and at J to 2 bases, leaving 4 bases not matched to a gene. This sample is part of a study of spatial heterogeneity in lung cancer. Noted time point: sample taken at primary tumor resection. The sample consisted of PBMCs, taken at surgery. The rearrangement joins TRBV28 to TRBJ2-7; 8 bases align to TRBD2. The sequence came from a male donor with early-stage non-small cell lung cancer. CDR3 in DNA: TGTGCCACAGCGGGGGAGCCCTACGAGCAGTACTTC. Its protein product is CATAGEPYEQYF.